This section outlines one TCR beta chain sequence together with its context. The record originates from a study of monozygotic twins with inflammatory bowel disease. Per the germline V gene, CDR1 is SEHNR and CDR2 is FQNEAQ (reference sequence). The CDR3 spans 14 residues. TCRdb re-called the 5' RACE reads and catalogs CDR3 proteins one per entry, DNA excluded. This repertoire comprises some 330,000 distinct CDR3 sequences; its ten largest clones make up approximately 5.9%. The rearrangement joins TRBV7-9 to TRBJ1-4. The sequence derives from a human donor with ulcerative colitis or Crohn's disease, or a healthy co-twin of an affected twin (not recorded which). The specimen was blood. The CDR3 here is CASSPSADNEKLFF.